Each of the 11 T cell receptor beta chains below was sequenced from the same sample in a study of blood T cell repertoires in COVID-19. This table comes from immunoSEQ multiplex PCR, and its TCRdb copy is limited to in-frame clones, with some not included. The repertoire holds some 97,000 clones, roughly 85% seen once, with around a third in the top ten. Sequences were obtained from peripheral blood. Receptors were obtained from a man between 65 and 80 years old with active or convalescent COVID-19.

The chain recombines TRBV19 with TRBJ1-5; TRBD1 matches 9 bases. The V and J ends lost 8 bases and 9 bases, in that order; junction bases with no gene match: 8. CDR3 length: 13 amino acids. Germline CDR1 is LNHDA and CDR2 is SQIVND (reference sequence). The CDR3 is CASSGTGNRPQHF. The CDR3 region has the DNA TGTGCCAGTTCCGGGACAGGGAACCGGCCCCAGCATTTT.

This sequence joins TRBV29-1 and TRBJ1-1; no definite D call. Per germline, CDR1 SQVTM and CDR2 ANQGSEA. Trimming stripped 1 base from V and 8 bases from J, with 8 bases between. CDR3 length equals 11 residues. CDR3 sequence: CSVEALSEAFF. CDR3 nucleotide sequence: TGCAGCGTTGAAGCCTTGAGCGAAGCTTTCTTT.

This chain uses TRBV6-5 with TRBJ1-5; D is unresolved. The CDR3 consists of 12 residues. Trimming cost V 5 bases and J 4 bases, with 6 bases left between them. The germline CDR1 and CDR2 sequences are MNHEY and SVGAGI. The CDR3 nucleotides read TGTGCCAGCAGTCGGGAGAATCAGCCCCAGCATTTT. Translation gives CASSRENQPQHF.

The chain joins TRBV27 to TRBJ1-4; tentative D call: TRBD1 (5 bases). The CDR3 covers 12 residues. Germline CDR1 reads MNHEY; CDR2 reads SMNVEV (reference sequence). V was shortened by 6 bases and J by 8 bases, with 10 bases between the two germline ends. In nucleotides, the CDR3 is TGTGCCAGCAGGGGGACTAGGGAAAAACTGTTTTTT. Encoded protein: CASRGTREKLFF. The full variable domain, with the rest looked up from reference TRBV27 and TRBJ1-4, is EAQVTQNPRYLITVTGKKLTVTCSQNMNHEYMSWYRQDPGLGLRQIYYSMNVEVTDKGDVPEGYKVSRKEKRNFPLILESPSPNQTSLYFCASRGTREKLFFGSGTQLSVL.

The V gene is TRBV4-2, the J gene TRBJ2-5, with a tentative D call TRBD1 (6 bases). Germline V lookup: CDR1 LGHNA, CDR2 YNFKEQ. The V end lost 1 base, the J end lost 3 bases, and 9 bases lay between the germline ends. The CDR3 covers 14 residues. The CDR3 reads CASSQGAGEETQYF. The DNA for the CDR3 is TGTGCCAGCAGCCAAGGGGCAGGGGAAGAGACCCAGTACTTC.

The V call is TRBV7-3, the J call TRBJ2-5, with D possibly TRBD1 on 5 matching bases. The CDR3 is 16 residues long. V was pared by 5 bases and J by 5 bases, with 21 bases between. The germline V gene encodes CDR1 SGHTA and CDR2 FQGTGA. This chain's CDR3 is CASSPWGFTGQETQYF. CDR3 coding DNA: TGTGCCAGCAGCCCTTGGGGCTTCACGGGTCAGGAGACCCAGTACTTC.

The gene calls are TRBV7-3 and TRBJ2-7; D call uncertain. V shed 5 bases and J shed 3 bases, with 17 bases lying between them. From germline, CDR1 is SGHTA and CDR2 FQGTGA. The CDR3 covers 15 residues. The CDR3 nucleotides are TGTGCCAGCAGCACGCCCCCAGGTGAGTTCTACGAGCAGTACTTC. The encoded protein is CASSTPPGEFYEQYF.

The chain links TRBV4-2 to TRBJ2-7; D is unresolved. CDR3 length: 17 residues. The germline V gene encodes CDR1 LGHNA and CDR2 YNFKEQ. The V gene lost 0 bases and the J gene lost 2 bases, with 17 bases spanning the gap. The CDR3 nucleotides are TGTGCCAGCAGCCAAGAGATTGGAGCCTACAAGGCCTACGAGCAGTACTTC. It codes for CASSQEIGAYKAYEQYF.

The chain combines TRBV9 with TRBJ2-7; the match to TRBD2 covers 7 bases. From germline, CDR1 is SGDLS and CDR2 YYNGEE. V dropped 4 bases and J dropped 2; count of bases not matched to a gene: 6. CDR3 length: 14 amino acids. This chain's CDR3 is CASSPTGGTYEQYF. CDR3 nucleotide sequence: TGTGCCAGCAGCCCGACGGGGGGTACCTACGAGCAGTACTTC.

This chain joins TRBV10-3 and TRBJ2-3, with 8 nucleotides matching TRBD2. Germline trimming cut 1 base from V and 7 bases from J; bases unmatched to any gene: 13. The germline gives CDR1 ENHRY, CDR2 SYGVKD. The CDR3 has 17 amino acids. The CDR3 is CAISELAPGLGENTQYF. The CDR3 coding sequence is TGTGCCATCAGTGAGTTGGCTCCGGGACTAGGGGAAAATACGCAGTATTTT.

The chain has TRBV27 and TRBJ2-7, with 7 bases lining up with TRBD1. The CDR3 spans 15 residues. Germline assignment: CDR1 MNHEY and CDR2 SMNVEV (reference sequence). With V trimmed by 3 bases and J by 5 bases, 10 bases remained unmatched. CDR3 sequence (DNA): TGTGCCAGCAGTTTCGCCGACAGGGCGGCACACGAGCAGTACTTC. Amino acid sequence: CASSFADRAAHEQYF.